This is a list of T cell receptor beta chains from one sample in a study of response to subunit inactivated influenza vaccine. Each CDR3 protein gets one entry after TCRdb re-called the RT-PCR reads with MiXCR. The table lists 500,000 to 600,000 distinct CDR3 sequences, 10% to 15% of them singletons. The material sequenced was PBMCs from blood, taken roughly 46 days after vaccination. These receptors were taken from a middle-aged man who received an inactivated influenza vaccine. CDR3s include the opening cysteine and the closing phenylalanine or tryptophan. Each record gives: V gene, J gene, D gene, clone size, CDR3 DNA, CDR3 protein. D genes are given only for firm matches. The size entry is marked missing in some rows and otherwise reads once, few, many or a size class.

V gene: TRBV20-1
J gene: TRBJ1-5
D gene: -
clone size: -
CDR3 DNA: TGCAGTGCTAGTAAGGATAGCAATCAGCCCCAGCATTTT
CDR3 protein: CSASKDSNQPQHF

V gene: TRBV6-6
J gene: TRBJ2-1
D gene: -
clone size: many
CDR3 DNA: TGTGCCAGCACGGTGTACAATGAGCAGTTCTTC
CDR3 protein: CASTVYNEQFF

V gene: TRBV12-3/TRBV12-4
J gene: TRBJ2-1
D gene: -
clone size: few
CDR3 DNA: TGTGCCAGCAGAGCCGGGACAGAGCAGTTCTTC
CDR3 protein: CASRAGTEQFF

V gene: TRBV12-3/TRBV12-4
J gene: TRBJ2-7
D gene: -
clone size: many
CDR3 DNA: TGTGCCAGCAGACAGGGACGAGTGGGGTACGAGCAGTACTTC
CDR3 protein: CASRQGRVGYEQYF

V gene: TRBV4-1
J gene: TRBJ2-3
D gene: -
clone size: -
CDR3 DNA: TGCGCCAGCAGCCAAGATCGCCGGGGTTCAGATACGCAGTATTTT
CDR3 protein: CASSQDRRGSDTQYF

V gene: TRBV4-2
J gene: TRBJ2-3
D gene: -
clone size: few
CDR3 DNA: TGTGCCAGCAGCCAAGACAGTAGCGGAGCGAGCACAGATACGCAGTATTTT
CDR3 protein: CASSQDSSGASTDTQYF

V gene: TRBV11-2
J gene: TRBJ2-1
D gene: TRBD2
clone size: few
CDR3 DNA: TGTGCCAGCAGCTTGATTAGCGGGAGGCCTAGCTCCTACAATGAGCAGTTCTTC
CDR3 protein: CASSLISGRPSSYNEQFF

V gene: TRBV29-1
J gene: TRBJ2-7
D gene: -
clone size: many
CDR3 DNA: TGCAGCGTGGGGATATCAGAAGAGCAGTACTTC
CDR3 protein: CSVGISEEQYF

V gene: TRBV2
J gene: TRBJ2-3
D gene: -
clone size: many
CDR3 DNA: TGTGCCAGCAGTGAGGGGCAGAGGTGGGATACGCAGTATTTT
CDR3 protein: CASSEGQRWDTQYF

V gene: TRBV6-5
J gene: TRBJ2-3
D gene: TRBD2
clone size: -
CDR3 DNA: TGTGCCAGCAGTTACTCACCCTTACGCGGGGGGGTGAGAACAGATACGCAGTATTTT
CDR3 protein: CASSYSPLRGGVRTDTQYF

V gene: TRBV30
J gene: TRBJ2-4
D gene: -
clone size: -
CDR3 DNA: TGTGCCTGGAGTGTAGGCAGGGGAAACATTCAGTACTTC
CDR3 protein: CAWSVGRGNIQYF

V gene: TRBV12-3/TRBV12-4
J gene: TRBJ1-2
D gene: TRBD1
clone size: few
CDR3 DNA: TGTGCCAGCCTCTTGACAGGGGGTAACTATGGCTACACCTTC
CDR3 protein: CASLLTGGNYGYTF

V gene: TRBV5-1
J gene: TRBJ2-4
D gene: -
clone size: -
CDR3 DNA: TGCGCCAGCAGCTTGGCCTGGGGGGCAGAAAACATTCAGTACTTC
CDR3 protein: CASSLAWGAENIQYF

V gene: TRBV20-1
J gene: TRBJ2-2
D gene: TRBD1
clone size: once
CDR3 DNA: TGCTGTGCTAGTCCCGGGACAGGACGGTGGTCTCCCGGGGAGCTGTTTTTT
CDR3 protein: CCASPGTGRWSPGELFF

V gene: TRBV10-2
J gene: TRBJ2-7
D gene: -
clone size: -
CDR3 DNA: TGCGCCAGCAGAGACTGGACCTACGACGAGCAGTACTTC
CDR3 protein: CASRDWTYDEQYF

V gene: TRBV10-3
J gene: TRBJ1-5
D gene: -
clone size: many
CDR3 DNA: TGTGCCATCAGCCGGGACCAAAATCAGCCCCAGCATTTT
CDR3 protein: CAISRDQNQPQHF

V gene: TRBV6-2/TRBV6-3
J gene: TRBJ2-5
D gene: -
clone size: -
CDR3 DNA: TGTGCCAGCCGATTTCCGGGACAGGCGCCAGTCCGACTAGCAGAGAGCCAAGAGACCCAGTACTTC
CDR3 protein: CASRFPGQAPVRLAESQETQYF

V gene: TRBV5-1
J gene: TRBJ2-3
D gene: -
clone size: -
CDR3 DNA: TGCGCCAGCAGCTTGTTGGGGCCCGCCGTAGATACGCAGTATTTT
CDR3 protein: CASSLLGPAVDTQYF

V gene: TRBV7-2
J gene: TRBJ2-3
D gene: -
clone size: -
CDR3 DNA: TGTGCCAGCAGCTTAGGTGGCGGGCTAGATACGCAGTATTTT
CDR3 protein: CASSLGGGLDTQYF

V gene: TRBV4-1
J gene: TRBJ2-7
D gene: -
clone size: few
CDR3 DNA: TGCGCCAGCAGCCAGGGACTGACAGCCTCCTACGAGCAGTACTTC
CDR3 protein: CASSQGLTASYEQYF

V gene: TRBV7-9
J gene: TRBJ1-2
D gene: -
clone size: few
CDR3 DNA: TGTGCCAGCAGTCGGAGACAGGTCTATGGCTACACCTTC
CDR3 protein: CASSRRQVYGYTF

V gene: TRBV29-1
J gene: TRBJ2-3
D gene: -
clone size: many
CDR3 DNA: TGCAGCCACGTGTCAGATACGCAGTATTTT
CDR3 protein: CSHVSDTQYF

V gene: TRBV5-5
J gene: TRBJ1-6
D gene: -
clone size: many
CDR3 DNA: TGTGCCAGCAGCCTTGGGACTGCTATTGATTCACCCCTCCACTTT
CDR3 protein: CASSLGTAIDSPLHF